One and the same sample provided the 19 T cell receptor beta chains below, sequenced in a study of blood T cells in healthy people across ages. The second PCR ran about 6 to 12 cycles with a sample-barcoded 5' primer and J-beta primers. TCRdb reprocessed the 5' RACE reads via MiXCR and lists one record per CDR3 protein. The sample gives around 1,500,000 distinct CDR3 sequences, 28% of which show up once; more than 6% is in the top ten. Sequenced: blood. The receptors derive from a woman in her twenties or thirties in good health.

This clonotype occurred many times. The V gene is TRBV10-3, the J gene TRBJ2-5, with 13 bases aligning to TRBD2. V shed 3 bases and J 5 bases; nucleotides not matched to a gene: 3. The CDR3 is 15 residues long. Per the germline V gene, CDR1 is ENHRY and CDR2 is SYGVKD. The CDR3 DNA follows: TGTGCCATCAGTGACCCGACTAGCGGGGGGGAGACCCAGTACTTC. Encoded protein: CAISDPTSGGETQYF.

Worth noting for this clonotype: It may be a read error: a sequence one base away is much more abundant. J is TRBJ2-5 and V is TRBV5-1, with D maybe TRBD2 (5 bases). CDR1 is SGHRS, CDR2 YFSETQ, per germline. The CDR3 runs 14 residues. The CDR3 DNA reads TGCGCCAGCAGCCCCGGAGGAACTCAAGAGACCCGGTACTTC. It codes for CASSPGGTQETRYF.

This chain connects TRBV2 to TRBJ1-1; no reliable D call. Deletions cut 6 bases from V and 1 base from J, with 15 bases between. Germline V gives CDR1 SNHLY, CDR2 FYNNEI. This CDR3 is 15 amino acids long. CDR3 DNA sequence: TGTGCCAGCAGACCCACGCGACTCAGGAACACTGAAGCTTTCTTT. Encoded protein: CASRPTRLRNTEAFF. Drawing the rest from reference TRBV2 and TRBJ1-1, the complete variable domain is EPEVTQTPSHQVTQMGQEVILRCVPISNHLYFYWYRQILGQKVEFLVSFYNNEISEKSEIFDDQFSVERPDGSNFTLKIRSTKLEDSAMYFCASRPTRLRNTEAFFGQGTRLTVV.

In the case of this clonotype: A read error likely explains this, since a far larger clone differs by one base. V and J are TRBV5-1 and TRBJ2-6; D is tentatively TRBD1 or TRBD2 (5 bases each). The CDR3 sequence is 15 residues long. Germline CDR1 is SGHRS and CDR2 is YFSETQ. CDR3: CASSVRGSGVNVLTF. CDR3 in DNA: TGCGCCAGCAGCGTCCGGGGCTCTGGGGTCAACGTCCTGACTTTC.

The CDR3 sequence is CASRGAVDTQYF. CDR3 nucleotides: TGTGCCAGCCGGGGGGCGGTCGATACGCAGTATTTT. V and J are TRBV28 and TRBJ2-3; D might be TRBD2 (7 bases). Germline CDR1 is MDHEN and CDR2 is SYDVKM. Between the trimmed V and J ends, which lost 8 bases and 6 bases, there was a span of 12 bases. The CDR3 covers 12 residues.

V gene TRBV29-1 combines with J gene TRBJ1-1, with 10 positions matching TRBD1. Germline values: CDR1 SQVTM, CDR2 ANQGSEA. The CDR3 extends over 16 amino acids. V dropped 6 bases and J dropped 5; count of bases not matched to a gene: 15. CDR3 loop: CSVHFRDRGRSTEAFF. The CDR3 nucleotides read TGCAGCGTGCACTTTCGGGACAGGGGTAGATCGACTGAAGCTTTCTTT. Filled out from reference TRBV29-1 and TRBJ1-1, the complete variable domain reads SAVISQKPSRDICQRGTSLTIQCQVDSQVTMMFWYRQQPGQSLTLIATANQGSEATYESGFVIDKFPISRPNLTFSTLTVSNMSPEDSSIYLCSVHFRDRGRSTEAFFGQGTRLTVV.

A word on this clonotype: This may arise from a read error, as a much more abundant clone is one base away. The chain joins TRBV7-2 to TRBJ2-5; 10 bases fit TRBD2. Germline CDR1 SGHTA, CDR2 FQGNSA. V lost 9 bases and J lost 11; bases outside the gene matches: 18. The CDR3 covers 15 residues. The CDR3 loop reads CASSPNPSGRDKQYF. The CDR3 DNA follows: TGTGCCAGTTCTCCCAACCCTAGCGGGAGAGACAAGCAGTACTTC.

The V and J genes are TRBV20-1 and TRBJ2-7; TRBD2 aligns across 14 bases. The CDR3 is 14 residues long. Losses at the gene ends were 5 bases for V and 12 bases for J; bases not matched to a gene: 12. Germline V gene lookup returns CDR1 DFQATT and CDR2 SNEGSKA (reference sequence). Here the CDR3 reads CSAGPGLAGVGPYF. CDR3 sequence (DNA): TGCAGTGCTGGACCGGGACTAGCGGGAGTAGGTCCGTACTTC.

This clonotype was detected only a few times. One end of the junction fails to match germline, which may point to a read error. V is TRBV9 and J is TRBJ2-2; TRBD1 or TRBD2 may be the D gene (6 bases each). In germline, CDR1 is SGDLS, CDR2 YYNGEE. This CDR3 region has 15 residues. The CDR3 region is CASSVEYRDTGGLFF. As DNA, the CDR3 is TGTGCCAGCAGCGTAGAGTACAGGGACACCGGGGGGCTGTTTTTT.

The rearrangement joins TRBV4-3 to TRBJ2-3, with D possibly being TRBD2 (5 bases). Trimming removed 0 bases at V and 0 bases at J, with 13 bases between. The germline CDR1 and CDR2 sequences are LGHNA and YSLEER. The CDR3 is 17 residues long. The CDR3 protein is CASSQEASRPSTDTQYF. CDR3 nucleotides: TGCGCCAGCAGCCAAGAGGCTAGCAGACCTAGCACAGATACGCAGTATTTT.

This clonotype appeared a few times. V gene TRBV29-1 combines with J gene TRBJ2-2; TRBD1 matches at 7 bases. The CDR3 consists of 14 residues. CDR1 is SQVTM and CDR2 is ANQGSEA in the germline V gene. Trimming removed 6 bases from V and 4 bases from J; junction bases left unmatched: 8. CDR3 sequence reads: CSVTGTASTGELFF. DNA for the CDR3: TGCAGCGTAACCGGGACAGCTAGCACCGGGGAGCTGTTTTTT.

The chain employs TRBV6-2 or TRBV6-3 and TRBJ1-1, with TRBD1 identical over 9 bases. V shed 4 bases and J 6 bases; nucleotides not matched to a gene: 6. The CDR3 has 14 amino acids. Germline lookup yields CDR1 MNHEY and CDR2 SVGEGT. The CDR3 is CASSSIRTGAEAFF. In DNA, the CDR3 is TGTGCCAGCAGTTCCATAAGGACAGGGGCTGAAGCTTTCTTT.

This chain joins TRBV14 and TRBJ1-2; D unclear. Trimming shortened V by 4 bases and J by 8 bases, and 14 bases separated the two germline ends. Germline V lookup: CDR1 SGHDN, CDR2 FVKESK. The CDR3 spans 13 residues. Here the CDR3 reads CASSRLKHGGYTF. DNA of the CDR3: TGTGCCAGCAGCCGGTTGAAGCATGGCGGCTACACCTTC.

The V call is TRBV7-2, the J call TRBJ1-1; perhaps TRBD1 as D (5 bases). The V gene's germline CDR1 is SGHTA and CDR2 FQGNSA. This CDR3 contains 14 residues. V lost 6 bases to trimming and J lost 4 bases, with 15 bases between them. The CDR3 spells CASSLGVRVTEAFF. The CDR3 DNA follows: TGTGCCAGCAGTCTGGGGGTTAGGGTCACTGAAGCTTTCTTT.

The chain joins TRBV13 to TRBJ1-1, with 7 nucleotides matching TRBD1. V lost 5 bases, J lost 6 bases, and 12 bases stayed unmatched. Germline CDR1 reads PRHDT; CDR2 reads FYEKMQ (reference sequence). This CDR3 is built from 15 residues. CDR3 in amino acids: CASSLERQGVAEAFF. The CDR3 DNA sequence: TGTGCCAGCAGCCTCGAACGACAGGGAGTGGCTGAAGCTTTCTTT.

The rearrangement uses TRBV5-6 and TRBJ2-4; D remains ambiguous. The CDR3 has 13 amino acids. Germline CDR1 reads SGHDT; CDR2 reads YYEEEE. Trimming removed 0 bases at V and 10 bases at J, with 11 bases between. The CDR3 spells CASSLDGRAIQYF. DNA for the CDR3: TGTGCCAGCAGCTTGGATGGCAGAGCTATTCAGTACTTC.

This clonotype was found a few times. This chain connects TRBV7-9 to TRBJ2-7, with unresolved D. CDR1 SEHNR and CDR2 FQNEAQ come from the germline V gene (reference sequence). The CDR3 runs to 12 residues. Trimming shortened V by 0 bases and J by 8 bases, and 8 bases separated the two germline ends. For the CDR3, the DNA is TGTGCCAGCAGCTTAGCTCCAGAGAAGCAGTACTTC. Its protein product is CASSLAPEKQYF.

Concerning this clonotype: A clone one base away is much larger, so this may be a read error. The V and J genes are TRBV29-1 and TRBJ2-2; D is ambiguous. The CDR3 length is 12 residues. V was shortened by 7 bases and J by 3 bases, with 9 bases between the two germline ends. Germline assignment: CDR1 SQVTM and CDR2 ANQGSEA. In DNA form, the CDR3 reads TGCAGCGGGGCTGGAGACACCGGGGAGCTGTTTTTT. Translating it yields CSGAGDTGELFF.

In DNA, the CDR3 is TGTGCCTGGAGCTATGACAGGTTATATGGCTACACCTTC. This gives the protein CAWSYDRLYGYTF. The chain employs TRBV30 and TRBJ1-2; D perhaps matches TRBD1 (6 bases). Trimming pared 3 bases from V and 5 bases from J, leaving 13 bases between. Per germline, CDR1 GTSNPN and CDR2 SVGIG (reference sequence). There are 13 residues in the CDR3.